Presented here are 9 T cell receptor beta chains from one specimen sequenced in a study of T cell changes during pregnancy in multiple sclerosis. Here immunoSEQ multiplex PCR was the method, and the copy in TCRdb shows in-frame clones only, minus some. This repertoire shows 40,000 to 45,000 clones, about 95% found once; its top ten account for about 1.7%. The source was peripheral blood, collected in the third trimester of pregnancy. Receptor source: a female donor with multiple sclerosis, enrolled in a pregnancy study.

A few counts support this clone. This chain uses TRBV7-9 with TRBJ2-3; TRBD1 agrees at 7 bases. V was clipped by 6 bases and J by 1 base; unmatched bases: 10. Germline loops: CDR1 SEHNR, CDR2 FQNEAQ (reference sequence). CDR3 size: 16 residues. CDR3 sequence (DNA): TGTGCCAGCAGTTTGACGACAGGGACGGGCACAGATACGCAGTATTTT. Translation: CASSLTTGTGTDTQYF.

The J gene is TRBJ2-1, the V gene TRBV6-1, with TRBD1 matching 7 bases. The ends lost 5 bases at V and 8 bases at J; junction bases unmatched: 6. CDR1 and CDR2 from the germline V gene are MNHNS and SASEGT. This CDR3 has 13 amino acids. CDR3 coding DNA: TGTGCCAGCAGTTCACAGGGGTGGGATGAGCAGTTCTTC. Translating gives CASSSQGWDEQFF.

The chain recombines TRBV9 with TRBJ1-2; no clear D gene. CDR3 length equals 13 residues. Trimming cost V 3 bases and J 4 bases, with 10 bases left between them. Germline CDR1 reads SGDLS; CDR2 reads YYNGEE. The CDR3 is CASSARGSYGYTF. The CDR3 DNA is TGTGCCAGCAGCGCCCGGGGTTCCTATGGCTACACCTTC.

The genes are TRBV6-4 and TRBJ1-1, with TRBD1 matching 7 bases. Germline V gene sequence: CDR1 MRHNA, CDR2 SNTAGT. This CDR3 region has 19 residues. Unmatched junction bases numbered 20, after V lost 5 bases and J lost 2 bases. The CDR3 spells CASSPLWTGLHRSNTEAFF. CDR3 coding DNA: TGTGCCAGCAGTCCCTTATGGACAGGCCTACATCGGTCTAACACTGAAGCTTTCTTT.

The V gene is TRBV7-9, the J gene TRBJ2-3; 9 bases fit TRBD2. This CDR3 is 13 amino acids long. Looked up from germline, CDR1 is SEHNR and CDR2 is FQNEAQ (reference sequence). V lost 8 bases to trimming and J lost 1 base; unmatched junction nucleotides: 1. This chain's CDR3 is CASRLAGTDTQYF. DNA of the CDR3: TGTGCCAGCCGACTAGCGGGCACAGATACGCAGTATTTT.

This chain joins TRBV10-3 and TRBJ2-3; 7 bases map to TRBD2. This CDR3 has 17 amino acids. Germline CDR1 and CDR2: ENHRY and SYGVKD. Losses at the gene ends were 0 bases for V and 2 bases for J; bases not matched to a gene: 8. CDR3 sequence: CAISESWGSGSTDTQYF. The CDR3 DNA sequence: TGTGCCATCAGTGAGTCGTGGGGTAGCGGGTCCACAGATACGCAGTATTTT.

This rearrangement joins TRBV11-2 to TRBJ1-2; the match to TRBD1 covers 8 bases. Unmatched junction bases numbered 2, after V lost 0 bases and J lost 5 bases. Per germline, CDR1 SGHAT and CDR2 FQNNGV. The CDR3 consists of 14 residues. CDR3 protein: CASSLEGQAYGYTF. The CDR3 coding sequence is TGTGCCAGCAGCTTAGAGGGACAGGCTTATGGCTACACCTTC.

The rearrangement joins TRBV4-3 to TRBJ1-4; D is unresolved. V was clipped by 8 bases and J by 4 bases, with 11 bases between them. Germline CDR1 LGHNA, CDR2 YSLEER. The CDR3 runs to 13 residues. CDR3 nucleotide sequence: TGCGCCAGCCGTCGTGTCTTTAATGAAAAACTGTTTTTT. It is translated as CASRRVFNEKLFF.

This chain joins TRBV5-1 and TRBJ1-6; possible D gene TRBD1, 6 bases. This CDR3 is 16 amino acids long. Trimming stripped 2 bases from V and 7 bases from J, with 16 bases between. CDR1 SGHRS and CDR2 YFSETQ come from the germline V gene. The CDR3 DNA reads as TGCGCCAGCAGCTTCGATGACAGGATAATGAATTCACCCCTCCACTTT. Translation gives CASSFDDRIMNSPLHF.